This T cell receptor (beta chain) comes out of a study of TIL therapy for anti-PD-1-resistant metastatic lung cancer. Time point specified: pre-treatment sample, taken before nivolumab and TIL therapy. This clone was detected a few times. Sequencing used immunoSEQ v3. Data came from immunoSEQ multiplex PCR; TCRdb stores just in-frame clones and leaves some out. The sample carries tens of thousands of clones, about 69% recorded once. The material sequenced was blood, taken at baseline. The sequence came from a person between 30 and 80 years old with non-small cell lung cancer.

In nucleotides, the CDR3 is TGTGCCAGCAGTGAGCAGGTCTCTGGAAACACCATATATTTT. Its protein is CASSEQVSGNTIYF. The chain carries TRBV2 and TRBJ1-3; D not certain. The CDR3 spans 14 residues. V dropped 3 bases and J dropped 0 bases, with 6 bases sitting between them. Germline V CDR1 and CDR2: SNHLY, FYNNEI.